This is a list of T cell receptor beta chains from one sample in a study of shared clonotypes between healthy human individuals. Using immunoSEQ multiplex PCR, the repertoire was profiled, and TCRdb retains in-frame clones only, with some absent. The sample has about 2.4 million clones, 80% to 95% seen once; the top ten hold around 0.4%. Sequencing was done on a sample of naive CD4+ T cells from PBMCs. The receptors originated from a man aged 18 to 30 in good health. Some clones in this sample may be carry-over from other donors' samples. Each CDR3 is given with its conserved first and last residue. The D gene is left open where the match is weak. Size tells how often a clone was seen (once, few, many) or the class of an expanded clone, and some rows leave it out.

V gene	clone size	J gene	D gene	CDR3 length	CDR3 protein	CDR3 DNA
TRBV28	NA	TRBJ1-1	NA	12	CASSYRNTEAFF	TGTGCCAGCAGCTACAGGAACACTGAAGCTTTCTTT
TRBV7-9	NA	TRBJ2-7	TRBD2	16	CASSFRTSGRFHEQYF	TGTGCCAGCAGCTTCCGGACTAGCGGGAGGTTCCACGAGCAGTACTTC
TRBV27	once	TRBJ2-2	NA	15	CASTYTRVGSGELFF	TGTGCCAGCACTTATACCAGGGTTGGTTCCGGGGAGCTGTTTTTT
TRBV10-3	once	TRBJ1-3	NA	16	CAISNPRDDSGNTIYF	TGTGCCATCAGTAACCCTCGGGACGACTCTGGAAACACCATATATTTT
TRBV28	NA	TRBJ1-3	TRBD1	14	CASSLRGPGNTIYF	TGTGCCAGCAGTTTAAGGGGGCCTGGAAACACCATATATTTT
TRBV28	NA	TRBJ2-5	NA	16	CASSPSGVANRETQYF	TGTGCCAGCAGCCCCTCGGGGGTAGCGAATCGAGAGACCCAGTACTTC
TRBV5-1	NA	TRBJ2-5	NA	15	CASSLGPNGGETQYF	TGCGCCAGCAGCTTGGGGCCCAATGGGGGTGAGACCCAGTACTTC
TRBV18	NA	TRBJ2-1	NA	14	CASSPSGGENEQFF	TGTGCCAGCTCCCCTTCCGGAGGGGAGAATGAGCAGTTCTTC
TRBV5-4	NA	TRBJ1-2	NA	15	CASSLGQAVNYGYTF	TGTGCCAGCAGCTTGGGACAGGCCGTTAACTATGGCTACACCTTC
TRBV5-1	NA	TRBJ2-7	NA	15	CASSLVGGGSYEQYF	TGCGCCAGCAGCTTGGTAGGGGGAGGCTCCTACGAGCAGTACTTC
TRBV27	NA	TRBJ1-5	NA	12	CASSFPPQPQHF	TGTGCCAGCAGTTTCCCTCCTCAGCCCCAGCATTTT
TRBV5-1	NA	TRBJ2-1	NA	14	CASNRDSDYNEQFF	TGCGCCAGCAACCGGGACTCTGACTACAATGAGCAGTTCTTC
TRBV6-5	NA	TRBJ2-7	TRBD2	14	CASSQREGLYEQYF	TGTGCCAGCAGCCAGCGGGAGGGCCTGTACGAGCAGTACTTC
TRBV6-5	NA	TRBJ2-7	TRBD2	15	CASSLGLAGTYEQYF	TGTGCCAGCAGTCTTGGGCTAGCGGGTACCTACGAGCAGTACTTC
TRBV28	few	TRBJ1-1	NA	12	CASRGLNTEAFF	TGTGCCAGCAGGGGATTGAACACTGAAGCTTTCTTT
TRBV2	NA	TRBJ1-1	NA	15	CASRDRVTPTTEAFF	TGTGCCAGCAGGGATAGGGTAACACCGACCACTGAAGCTTTCTTT
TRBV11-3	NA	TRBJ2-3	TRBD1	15	CASSLGGQGTDTQYF	TGTGCCAGCAGCCTTGGGGGACAGGGAACAGATACGCAGTATTTT
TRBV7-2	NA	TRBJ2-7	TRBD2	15	CASSFIAGEVDEQYF	TGTGCCAGCAGCTTCATAGCGGGAGAGGTGGACGAGCAGTACTTC
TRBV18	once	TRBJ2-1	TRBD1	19	CASSPWRTGTSNYYNEQFF	TGTGCCAGCTCACCATGGCGGACAGGGACCTCAAATTATTACAATGAGCAGTTCTTC
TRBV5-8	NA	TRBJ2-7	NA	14	CASSRNRWSYEQYF	TGTGCCAGCAGCCGAAACAGATGGTCCTACGAGCAGTACTTC
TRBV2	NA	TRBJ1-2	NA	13	CASSQEAMYGYTF	TGTGCCAGCAGCCAGGAGGCCATGTATGGCTACACCTTC
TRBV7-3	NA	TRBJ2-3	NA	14	CASSLTRGTDTQYF	TGTGCCAGCAGCTTAACCAGGGGCACAGATACGCAGTATTTT
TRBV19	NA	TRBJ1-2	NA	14	CASSNPGANYGYTF	TGTGCCAGTAGTAACCCGGGAGCTAACTATGGCTACACCTTC
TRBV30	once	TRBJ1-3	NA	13	CAWSEGAGNTIYF	TGTGCCTGGAGTGAAGGGGCTGGAAACACCATATATTTT
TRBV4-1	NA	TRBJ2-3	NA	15	CASSQDPGAEDTQYF	TGCGCCAGCAGCCAAGATCCAGGAGCCGAAGATACGCAGTATTTT
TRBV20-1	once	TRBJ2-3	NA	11	CSALPRDTQYF	TGCAGTGCTTTACCCAGAGATACGCAGTATTTT
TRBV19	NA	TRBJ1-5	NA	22	CASSPRERGPGQPLYSNQPQHF	TGTGCCAGTAGTCCCAGGGAGAGGGGACCCGGGCAACCGCTTTATAGCAATCAGCCCCAGCATTTT
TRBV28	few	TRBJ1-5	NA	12	CASSITGQPQHF	TGTGCCAGCAGTATCACGGGGCAGCCCCAGCATTTT
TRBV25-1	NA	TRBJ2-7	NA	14	CASIKGGVGHEQYF	TGTGCCAGCATTAAGGGAGGAGTGGGGCACGAGCAGTACTTC
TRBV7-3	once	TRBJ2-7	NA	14	CASSLNYGTYEQYF	TGTGCCAGCAGCTTAAACTACGGGACCTACGAGCAGTACTTC
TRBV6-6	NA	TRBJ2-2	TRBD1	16	CASSPKDRGGNGELFF	TGTGCCAGCAGTCCTAAGGACAGGGGAGGGAACGGGGAGCTGTTTTTT
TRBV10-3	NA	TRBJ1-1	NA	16	CAISESGGGVMTEAFF	TGTGCCATCAGTGAGTCCGGGGGAGGGGTAATGACTGAAGCTTTCTTT
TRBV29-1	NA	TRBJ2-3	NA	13	CSVGGPPGDTQYF	TGCAGCGTTGGGGGGCCTCCCGGAGATACGCAGTATTTT
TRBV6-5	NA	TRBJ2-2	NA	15	CASSYQGRNTGELFF	TGTGCCAGCAGTTACCAGGGGCGGAACACCGGGGAGCTGTTTTTT
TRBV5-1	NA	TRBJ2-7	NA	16	CASSLAGSPSSYEQYF	TGCGCCAGCAGCTTGGCTGGTTCTCCGAGCTCCTACGAGCAGTACTTC
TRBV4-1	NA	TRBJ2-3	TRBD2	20	CASSLGIGGTSGRAADTQYF	TGCGCCAGCAGCCTCGGTATTGGGGGGACTAGCGGGAGGGCCGCTGATACGCAGTATTTT
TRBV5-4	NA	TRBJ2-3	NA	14	CASSVDSRTDTQYF	TGTGCCAGCAGCGTTGATTCTCGCACAGATACGCAGTATTTT
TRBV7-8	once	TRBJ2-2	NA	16	CASSLDTLLKPGELFF	TGTGCCAGCAGCTTAGATACCCTCCTTAAGCCCGGGGAGCTGTTTTTT
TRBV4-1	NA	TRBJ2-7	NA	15	CASSPLPQGSYEQYF	TGCGCCAGCAGCCCCTTACCCCAGGGATCCTACGAGCAGTACTTC
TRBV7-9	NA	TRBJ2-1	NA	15	CASSGRDGGSEEQFF	TGTGCCAGCAGCGGGCGGGACGGCGGGTCTGAGGAGCAGTTCTTC
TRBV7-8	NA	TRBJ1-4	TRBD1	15	CASSPNRGRGEKLFF	TGTGCCAGCAGCCCAAACAGGGGGCGAGGGGAAAAACTGTTTTTT
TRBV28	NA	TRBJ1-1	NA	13	CASNGPQSTEAFF	TGTGCCAGCAATGGGCCCCAGAGCACTGAAGCTTTCTTT
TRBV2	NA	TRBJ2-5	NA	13	CASSENPLLTQYF	TGTGCCAGCAGTGAAAATCCATTATTGACCCAGTACTTC
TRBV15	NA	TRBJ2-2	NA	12	CATSRANGELFF	TGTGCCACCAGCAGAGCAAACGGGGAGCTGTTTTTT
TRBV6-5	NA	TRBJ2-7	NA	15	CASSRSGPQGYEQYF	TGTGCCAGCAGTCGATCCGGGCCGCAAGGCTACGAGCAGTACTTC
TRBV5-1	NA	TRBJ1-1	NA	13	CASSARMNTEAFF	TGCGCCAGCAGCGCAAGGATGAACACTGAAGCTTTCTTT
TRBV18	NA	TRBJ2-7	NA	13	CASSPLTRYEQYF	TGTGCCAGCTCACCGCTGACAAGATACGAGCAGTACTTC
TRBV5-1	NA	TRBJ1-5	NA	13	CASSWNRDQPQHF	TGCGCCAGCAGCTGGAACAGGGATCAGCCCCAGCATTTT
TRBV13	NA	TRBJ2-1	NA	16	CASSPSRASVYNEQFF	TGTGCCAGCAGCCCAAGTAGGGCTAGCGTCTACAATGAGCAGTTCTTC
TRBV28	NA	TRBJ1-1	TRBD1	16	CASSLMGQPLDTEAFF	TGTGCCAGCAGTTTAATGGGACAGCCCTTGGACACTGAAGCTTTCTTT